This is a list of T cell receptor beta chains from one sample in a study of T-cell reconstitution after alpha-beta-depleted transplantation in children. TCRdb called the PCR reads again in MiXCR, with one record for every CDR3 protein. The data contain some 550,000 distinct CDR3 sequences, 23% of them singletons. Sequenced here: PBMCs, mostly from graft donor cells, sampled 360 days after TCRalphabeta/CD19-depleted stem cell transplant. Receptor source: a boy younger than two who had a stem cell transplant for acute myeloid leukemia, so the T cells may come from the graft donor. Each CDR3 is given with its conserved first and last residue. D genes are given only for firm matches. Expanded clones get a size class; other rows say once, few or many, or leave the size out.

clone_size	j_call	v_call	d_call	cdr3_aa	cdr3_nt
many	TRBJ1-5	TRBV6-2/TRBV6-3	NA	CASSYHRNNQPQHF	TGTGCCAGCAGTTACCACAGAAACAATCAGCCCCAGCATTTT
few	TRBJ1-4	TRBV6-1	NA	CASSGSATNEKLFF	TGTGCCAGCAGCGGGAGTGCAACTAATGAAAAACTGTTTTTT
few	TRBJ1-2	TRBV29-1	NA	CSVRGGGYGYTF	TGCAGCGTCCGTGGCGGTGGATATGGCTACACCTTC
NA	TRBJ2-5	TRBV18	NA	CASSPRSNTALQETQYF	TGTGCCAGCTCACCACGCTCGAATACAGCCCTCCAAGAGACCCAGTACTTC
NA	TRBJ2-1	TRBV6-1	TRBD1	CASSGTGLGNNEQFF	TGTGCCAGCAGCGGGACAGGGTTGGGGAACAATGAGCAGTTCTTC
few	TRBJ1-6	TRBV12-3/TRBV12-4	NA	CASSLNPGAGLVRSPLHF	TGTGCCAGCAGTTTAAACCCGGGGGCAGGCCTTGTTCGTTCACCCCTCCACTTT
NA	TRBJ2-5	TRBV12-3/TRBV12-4	TRBD2	CASRRTRQETQYF	TGTGCCAGCAGGCGGACTAGACAAGAGACCCAGTACTTC
NA	TRBJ1-2	TRBV29-1	TRBD1	CSVDRGLYGYTF	TGCAGCGTCGACAGGGGCCTCTATGGCTACACCTTC
many	TRBJ2-3	TRBV7-9	NA	CASSLAGPGTDTQYF	TGTGCCAGCAGCTTAGCTGGGCCAGGCACAGATACGCAGTATTTT
few	TRBJ2-5	TRBV11-3	NA	CASSLQGSGETQYF	TGTGCCAGCAGCTTACAGGGCAGCGGGGAGACCCAGTACTTC
NA	TRBJ2-3	TRBV12-3/TRBV12-4	NA	CASSPQTNTDTQYF	TGTGCCAGCAGTCCCCAGACTAACACAGATACGCAGTATTTT
few	TRBJ2-5	TRBV20-1	NA	CSAGTTRMDRLETQYF	TGCAGTGCAGGTACAACACGGATGGACCGTTTGGAGACCCAGTACTTC
NA	TRBJ1-1	TRBV20-1	TRBD1	CSASNPNADREGAIF	TGCAGTGCTAGTAACCCCAACGCGGACAGGGAAGGGGCCATCTTT
many	TRBJ2-1	TRBV29-1	NA	CSVEGWRTYNEQFF	TGCAGCGTTGAGGGGTGGCGGACCTACAATGAGCAGTTCTTC
many	TRBJ2-7	TRBV18	TRBD1	CASSQSTGASIYEQYF	TGTGCCAGCTCACAGTCGACAGGGGCCTCGATCTACGAGCAGTACTTC
NA	TRBJ2-3	TRBV9	NA	CASSTTSSTDTQYF	TGTGCCAGCAGTACAACTTCTAGCACAGATACGCAGTATTTT
NA	TRBJ2-3	TRBV7-8	NA	CASSLGGAGRDTQYF	TGTGCCAGCAGCTTAGGAGGGGCAGGGCGCGATACGCAGTATTTT
many	TRBJ2-7	TRBV7-9	TRBD1	CASSLETGSEQYF	TGTGCCAGCAGCTTAGAGACAGGGAGCGAGCAGTACTTC
NA	TRBJ2-5	TRBV11-2	TRBD1	CASSLVPGTGGMETQYF	TGTGCCAGCAGCTTAGTTCCCGGGACAGGGGGCATGGAGACCCAGTACTTC
few	TRBJ1-2	TRBV10-3	TRBD1	CAIGDRGTTYGYTF	TGTGCCATCGGTGACAGGGGCACAACCTATGGCTACACCTTC
NA	TRBJ2-3	TRBV20-1	TRBD1	CSARDWDRTDTQYF	TGCAGTGCTAGAGATTGGGACAGAACAGATACGCAGTATTTT
many	TRBJ1-1	TRBV7-2	NA	CASSPEAGGPEAFF	TGTGCCAGCAGCCCCGAGGCTGGAGGGCCTGAAGCTTTCTTT
few	TRBJ2-7	TRBV7-9	TRBD1	CASSFPTGQGSSYEQYF	TGTGCCAGCAGCTTCCCAACAGGACAGGGGTCTTCCTACGAGCAGTACTTC
many	TRBJ2-2	TRBV20-1	TRBD1	CSARADRGPTGELFF	TGCAGTGCTAGAGCCGACAGGGGCCCCACCGGGGAGCTGTTTTTT
many	TRBJ2-3	TRBV7-9	NA	CASNLPRTDDTDTQYF	TGTGCCAGCAACCTCCCTCGGACAGATGACACAGATACGCAGTATTTT
NA	TRBJ1-5	TRBV7-2	NA	CASSLDGTPLHF	TGTGCCAGCAGCTTAGATGGGACCCCATTGCATTTT
many	TRBJ2-5	TRBV20-1	NA	CSARGTSQETQYF	TGCAGTGCTAGAGGGACAAGCCAAGAGACCCAGTACTTC
NA	TRBJ2-3	TRBV20-1	NA	CSAALSADTQYF	TGCAGTGCTGCCCTTAGCGCAGATACGCAGTATTTT
few	TRBJ1-2	TRBV10-3	NA	CAISETGNYGYTF	TGTGCCATCAGTGAAACGGGGAACTATGGCTACACCTTC
many	TRBJ2-1	TRBV20-1	TRBD2	CSARGGGLNNEQFF	TGCAGTGCTAGAGGCGGGGGGCTGAACAATGAGCAGTTCTTC
NA	TRBJ2-2	TRBV24-1	NA	CATSDVSGVTGELFF	TGTGCCACCAGTGATGTTTCCGGGGTCACCGGGGAGCTGTTTTTT
NA	TRBJ2-3	TRBV6-5	TRBD2	CASSYERRGGPDTQYF	TGTGCCAGCAGTTACGAGCGGCGGGGGGGCCCAGATACGCAGTATTTT
few	TRBJ1-6	TRBV6-6	NA	CASSYDWNSPLHF	TGTGCCAGCAGTTACGACTGGAATTCACCCCTCCACTTT
NA	TRBJ2-2	TRBV6-4	TRBD2	CASSGASGNTGELFF	TGTGCCAGCAGTGGGGCTAGCGGAAACACCGGGGAGCTGTTTTTT
NA	TRBJ2-2	TRBV20-1	NA	CSARMRLNTGELFF	TGCAGTGCTAGAATGAGACTGAACACCGGGGAGCTGTTTTTT